The 17 T cell receptor beta chains given below trace back to one sample, sequenced in a study of cytomegalovirus exposure and HLA in healthy donors. 60 Vbeta and 13 Jbeta primers were used in PCR. Sequenced by immunoSEQ multiplex PCR; TCRdb stores in-frame clones only, minus some. Of roughly 49,000 clones in the sample, more than 60% were seen once. The sample taken for sequencing was PBMCs. These receptors were taken from a woman aged 40-49 years in good health and CMV-seropositive.

The chain combines TRBV6-5 with TRBJ2-1; D possibly corresponds to TRBD2 (7 bases). The germline CDR1 and CDR2 sequences are MNHEY and SVGAGI. CDR3 size: 15 residues. Trimming cost V 5 bases and J 6 bases, with 17 bases left between them. CDR3: CASSRSRGGINEQFF. CDR3 coding DNA: TGTGCCAGCAGTCGTTCTAGGGGGGGCATCAATGAGCAGTTCTTC.

This chain links TRBV28 with TRBJ1-1; TRBD1 aligns across 8 bases. Germline CDR1 and CDR2: MDHEN and SYDVKM. This CDR3 comprises 14 residues. Trimming cost V 7 bases and J 5 bases; bases outside gene matches: 9. This chain's CDR3 is CASMNPGGWTEAFF. The CDR3 DNA reads as TGTGCCAGCATGAACCCAGGGGGCTGGACTGAAGCTTTCTTT. Variable domain in full (rest from reference TRBV28 and TRBJ1-1): DVKVTQSSRYLVKRTGEKVFLECVQDMDHENMFWYRQDPGLGLRLIYFSYDVKMKEKGDIPEGYSVSREKKERFSLILESASTNQTSMYLCASMNPGGWTEAFFGQGTRLTVV.

This clone was recorded a few times. This chain joins TRBV2 and TRBJ1-4; D is possibly TRBD1 (5 bases). The length of the CDR3 is 16 residues. Germline CDR1 is SNHLY and CDR2 is FYNNEI. Trimming removed 1 base at V and 0 bases at J, with 9 bases between. CDR3 sequence (DNA): TGTGCCAGCAGTGAAGTGCGGGGGGCAACTAATGAAAAACTGTTTTTT. This gives the protein CASSEVRGATNEKLFF.

The chain recombines TRBV14 with TRBJ1-2; possibly TRBD1 for D (5 bases). Trimming removed 2 bases from V and 4 bases from J, with 11 bases in between. CDR3 length: 14 residues. Per the germline V gene, CDR1 is SGHDN and CDR2 is FVKESK. The chain's CDR3 is CASSQLQGSYGYTF. The CDR3, as DNA: TGTGCCAGCAGCCAACTCCAGGGATCCTATGGCTACACCTTC.

This clone appeared a few times. The chain has TRBV28 and TRBJ1-2, with unresolved D. Germline lookup yields CDR1 MDHEN and CDR2 SYDVKM. This CDR3 contains 12 residues. Trimming shortened V by 3 bases and J by 7 bases, and 9 bases separated the two germline ends. The CDR3 bases are TGTGCCAGCAGTTTTATTTCTCTTGGCTACACCTTC. Encoded protein: CASSFISLGYTF.

The CDR3 loop reads CASSFLGGGLITDTQYF. The CDR3 bases are TGTGCCAGCAGCTTCCTAGGCGGGGGCCTAATCACAGATACGCAGTATTTT. The chain uses TRBV7-2 and TRBJ2-3; a weak D match, TRBD2 (7 bases). Trimming took off 3 bases at V and 2 bases at J, with 18 bases between the two ends. The germline V gene encodes CDR1 SGHTA and CDR2 FQGNSA. The CDR3 has 17 amino acids.

This sequence joins TRBV10-3 and TRBJ2-5, with D perhaps TRBD2 (5 bases). CDR1 and CDR2 (germline): ENHRY, SYGVKD. The CDR3 extends over 14 amino acids. V lost 7 bases to trimming and J lost 4 bases, with 16 bases between them. The DNA for the CDR3 is TGTGCCATCACCGAGGGTGGAGGCAGAGAGACCCAGTACTTC. It encodes CAITEGGGRETQYF.

In this sample, this clone turned up once. This chain connects TRBV28 to TRBJ2-7, with 8 bases fitting TRBD2. Germline CDR1 reads MDHEN; CDR2 reads SYDVKM. This CDR3 is built from 15 residues. V lost 2 bases to trimming and J lost 6 bases; unmatched junction nucleotides: 9. This CDR3 reads CASSLVRGGPSEQYF. The CDR3 DNA reads as TGTGCCAGCAGTTTAGTTCGGGGGGGGCCGTCCGAGCAGTACTTC.

V and J are TRBV7-2 and TRBJ1-5; TRBD1 agrees at 7 bases. The CDR3 has 16 residues. V shed 5 bases, J shed 11 bases, and the junction held 18 bases outside the gene matches. Germline CDR1 and CDR2: SGHTA and FQGNSA. The DNA of the CDR3 is TGTGCCAGCAGCCCGAGCTCCGGGACAGCCGATTGGGCCCAGCATTTT. This encodes CASSPSSGTADWAQHF.

This sequence joins TRBV7-2 and TRBJ2-1, with TRBD2 identical over 13 bases. Germline CDR1 SGHTA, CDR2 FQGNSA. CDR3 length equals 14 residues. Losses at the gene ends were 5 bases for V and 7 bases for J; bases not matched to a gene: 2. The CDR3 bases are TGTGCCAGCAGCACGGGACTAGCGGGGAATGAGCAGTTCTTC. Its protein product is CASSTGLAGNEQFF.

The chain joins TRBV11-2 to TRBJ1-4, with D unclear. The CDR3 sequence is 14 residues long. V gave up 5 bases and J gave up 10 bases, with 17 bases separating them. Germline CDR1 is SGHAT and CDR2 is FQNNGV. In nucleotides, the CDR3 is TGTGCCAGCAGCACAACTAGGGCGGGAGGAAAACTGTTTTTT. The encoded protein is CASSTTRAGGKLFF.

V and J are TRBV5-1 and TRBJ2-7; weak D call: TRBD1 (5 bases). This CDR3 contains 14 residues. V was trimmed by 0 bases and J by 4 bases, leaving 11 bases between them. Germline CDR1 reads SGHRS; CDR2 reads YFSETQ. The CDR3 DNA reads TGCGCCAGCAGCTTGGCCCAGGGCGGATACGAGCAGTACTTC. Amino acid sequence: CASSLAQGGYEQYF. Based on the CDR3 plus reference TRBV5-1 and TRBJ2-7, the full variable domain is KAGVTQTPRYLIKTRGQQVTLSCSPISGHRSVSWYQQTPGQGLQFLFEYFSETQRNKGNFPGRFSGRQFSNSRSEMNVSTLELGDSALYLCASSLAQGGYEQYFGPGTRLTVT.

The rearrangement links TRBV13 to TRBJ1-1, with TRBD1 matching 7 bases. The CDR3 contains 14 residues. Trimming removed 5 bases from V and 0 bases from J; junction bases left unmatched: 3. Germline-derived CDR1 and CDR2 are PRHDT and FYEKMQ (reference sequence). The CDR3 here is CASSQRGLNTEAFF. CDR3 coding DNA: TGTGCCAGCAGCCAAAGGGGGCTGAACACTGAAGCTTTCTTT.

The chain carries TRBV19 and TRBJ1-1; 8 nucleotides agree with TRBD1. CDR1 and CDR2 (germline): LNHDA, SQIVND (reference sequence). The CDR3 runs 14 residues. J gave up 7 bases and V 3 bases, and 7 bases lay outside the gene matches. The CDR3 spells CASSIGDRGIEAFF. The CDR3 DNA reads TGTGCCAGTAGTATCGGCGACAGGGGAATTGAAGCTTTCTTT.

This clone occurred once. The gene calls are TRBV19 and TRBJ2-3, with 7 bases identical to TRBD1. V was clipped by 2 bases and J by 2 bases; unmatched bases: 16. Germline values: CDR1 LNHDA, CDR2 SQIVND (reference sequence). The CDR3 contains 19 residues. The CDR3: CASSIPRTGRAVYTDTQYF. The CDR3 coding sequence is TGTGCCAGTAGTATACCCCGGACAGGTCGAGCCGTTTACACAGATACGCAGTATTTT.

The chain combines TRBV5-6 with TRBJ2-1, with TRBD2 matching over 8 bases. Trimming took 3 bases from V and 1 from J; bases not matched to a gene: 0. From germline, CDR1 is SGHDT and CDR2 YYEEEE. This CDR3 is built from 14 residues. CDR3 sequence (DNA): TGTGCCAGCAGCTCGGGAGGGTCCTACAATGAGCAGTTCTTC. Translated: CASSSGGSYNEQFF.

J is TRBJ1-1 and V is TRBV7-2, with TRBD1 matching over 12 bases. This CDR3 has 13 amino acids. Germline loops: CDR1 SGHTA, CDR2 FQGNSA. Germline trimming cut 5 bases from V and 11 bases from J; bases unmatched to any gene: 6. The CDR3 DNA is TGTGCCAGCAGCGTGGAGGGGACAGGGGGCGCTTTCTTT. Translating it yields CASSVEGTGGAFF.